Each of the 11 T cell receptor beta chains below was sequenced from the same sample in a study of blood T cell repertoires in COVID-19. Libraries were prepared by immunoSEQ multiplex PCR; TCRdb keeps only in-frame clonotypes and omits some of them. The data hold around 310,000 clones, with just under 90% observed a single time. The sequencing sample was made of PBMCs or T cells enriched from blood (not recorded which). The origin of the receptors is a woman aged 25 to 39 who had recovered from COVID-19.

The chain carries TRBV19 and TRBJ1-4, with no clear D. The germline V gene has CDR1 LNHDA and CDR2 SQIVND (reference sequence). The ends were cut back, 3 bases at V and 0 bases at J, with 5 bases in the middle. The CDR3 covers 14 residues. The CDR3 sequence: CASSIQATNEKLFF. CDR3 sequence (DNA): TGTGCCAGTAGTATCCAGGCAACTAATGAAAAACTGTTTTTT.

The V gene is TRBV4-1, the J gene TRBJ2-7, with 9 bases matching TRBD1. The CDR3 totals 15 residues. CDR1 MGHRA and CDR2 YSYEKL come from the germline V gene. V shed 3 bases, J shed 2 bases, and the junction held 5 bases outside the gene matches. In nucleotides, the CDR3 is TGCGCCAGCAGCCATACCGGGACAGGGACCTACGAGCAGTACTTC. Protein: CASSHTGTGTYEQYF.

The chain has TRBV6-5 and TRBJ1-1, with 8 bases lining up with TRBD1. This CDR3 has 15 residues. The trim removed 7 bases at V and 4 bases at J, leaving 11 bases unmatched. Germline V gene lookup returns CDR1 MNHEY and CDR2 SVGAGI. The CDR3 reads CASTPYRGTSTEAFF. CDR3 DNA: TGTGCCAGCACCCCATACAGGGGGACGAGCACTGAAGCTTTCTTT.

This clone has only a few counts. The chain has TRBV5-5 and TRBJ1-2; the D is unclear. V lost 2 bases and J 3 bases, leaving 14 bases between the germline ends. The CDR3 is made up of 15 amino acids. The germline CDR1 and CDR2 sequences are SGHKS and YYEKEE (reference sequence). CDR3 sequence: CASSLDNEFDYGYTF. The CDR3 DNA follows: TGTGCCAGCAGCTTAGATAATGAGTTCGACTATGGCTACACCTTC. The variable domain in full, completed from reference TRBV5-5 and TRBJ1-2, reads DAGVTQSPTHLIKTRGQQVTLRCSPISGHKSVSWYQQVLGQGPQFIFQYYEKEERGRGNFPDRFSARQFPNYSSELNVNALLLGDSALYLCASSLDNEFDYGYTFGSGTRLTVV.

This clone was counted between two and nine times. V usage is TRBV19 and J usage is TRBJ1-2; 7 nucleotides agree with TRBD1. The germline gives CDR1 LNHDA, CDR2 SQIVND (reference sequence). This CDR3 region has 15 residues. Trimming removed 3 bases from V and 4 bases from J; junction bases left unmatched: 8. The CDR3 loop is CASSILTGPVYGYTF. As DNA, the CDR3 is TGTGCCAGTAGTATTTTGACAGGGCCGGTCTATGGCTACACCTTC.

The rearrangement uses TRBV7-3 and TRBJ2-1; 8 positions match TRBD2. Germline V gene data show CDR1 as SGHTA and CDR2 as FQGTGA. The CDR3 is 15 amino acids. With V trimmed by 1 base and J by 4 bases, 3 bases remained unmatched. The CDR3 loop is CASSLIAGPYNEQFF. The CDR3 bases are TGTGCCAGCAGCTTAATAGCGGGACCATACAATGAGCAGTTCTTC.

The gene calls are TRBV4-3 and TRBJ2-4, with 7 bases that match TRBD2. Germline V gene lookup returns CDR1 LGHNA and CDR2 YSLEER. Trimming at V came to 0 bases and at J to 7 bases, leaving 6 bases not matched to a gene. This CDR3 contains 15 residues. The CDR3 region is CASSQEGAGANIQYF. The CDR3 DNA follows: TGCGCCAGCAGCCAAGAAGGGGCGGGAGCGAACATTCAGTACTTC.

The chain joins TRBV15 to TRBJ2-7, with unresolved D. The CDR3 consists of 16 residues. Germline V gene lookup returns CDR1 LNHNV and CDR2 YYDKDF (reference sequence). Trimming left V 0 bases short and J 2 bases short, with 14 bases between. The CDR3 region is CATSRDASPNPYEQYF. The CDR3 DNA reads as TGTGCCACCAGCAGAGATGCGTCTCCGAACCCCTACGAGCAGTACTTC.

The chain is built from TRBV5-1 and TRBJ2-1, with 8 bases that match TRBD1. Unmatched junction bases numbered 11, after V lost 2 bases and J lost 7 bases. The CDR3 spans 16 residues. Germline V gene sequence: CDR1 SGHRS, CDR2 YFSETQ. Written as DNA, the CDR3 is TGCGCCAGCAGCTTTTTCGACAGGGGTTTCAGGAATGAGCAGTTCTTC. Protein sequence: CASSFFDRGFRNEQFF.

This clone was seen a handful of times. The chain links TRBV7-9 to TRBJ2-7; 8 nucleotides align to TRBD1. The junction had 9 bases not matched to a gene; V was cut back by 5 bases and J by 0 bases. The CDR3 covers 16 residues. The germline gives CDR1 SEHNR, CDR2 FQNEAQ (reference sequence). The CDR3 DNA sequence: TGTGCCAGCAGCCGATCCCAGACAGGGGCCTCCTACGAGCAGTACTTC. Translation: CASSRSQTGASYEQYF.

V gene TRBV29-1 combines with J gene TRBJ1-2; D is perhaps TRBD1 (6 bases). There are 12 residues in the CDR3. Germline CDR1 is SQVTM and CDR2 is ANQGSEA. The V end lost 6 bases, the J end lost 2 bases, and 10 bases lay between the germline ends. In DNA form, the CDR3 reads TGCAGCGTCGAAAGGGGGAACTATGGCTACACCTTC. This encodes CSVERGNYGYTF.